The 8 T cell receptor beta chains given below trace back to one sample, sequenced in a study of cytomegalovirus exposure and HLA in healthy donors. Researchers ran the PCR with 60 Vbeta and 13 Jbeta primers. Measured with immunoSEQ multiplex PCR; TCRdb has only the in-frame clones, and not every one. The profile shows approximately 160,000 clones, roughly four fifths of them singletons. The material sequenced was PBMCs. The receptors come from a woman between 40 and 55 years old in good health and CMV-seronegative.

This clone was seen once. The chain uses TRBV28 and TRBJ1-1; tentative D call: TRBD1 (5 bases). The V end lost 11 bases, the J end lost 5 bases, and 18 bases lay between the germline ends. Germline V gene data show CDR1 as MDHEN and CDR2 as SYDVKM. This CDR3 region has 13 residues. CDR3 sequence reads: CAAWDSRRTEAFF. CDR3 nucleotide sequence: TGTGCCGCCTGGGACTCCCGAAGGACTGAAGCTTTCTTT.

The chain has TRBV19 and TRBJ1-4, with TRBD1 matching over 8 bases. V was clipped by 7 bases and J by 6 bases; unmatched bases: 10. Per the germline V gene, CDR1 is LNHDA and CDR2 is SQIVND (reference sequence). The CDR3 is 15 amino acids. As DNA, the CDR3 is TGTGCCAGTAACCCCCTTACAGGGGGGGATGAAAAACTGTTTTTT. It translates to CASNPLTGGDEKLFF.

This chain joins TRBV25-1 and TRBJ2-1, with 11 bases that match TRBD1. From germline, CDR1 is MGHDK and CDR2 SYGVNS. This CDR3 comprises 16 residues. V was pared by 1 base and J by 4 bases, with 3 bases of the junction left unmatched. DNA for the CDR3: TGTGCCAGCAGTGAATCTGGGACAGGGGGGTACAATGAGCAGTTCTTC. Its translation is CASSESGTGGYNEQFF.

The chain links TRBV13 to TRBJ2-1; TRBD2 matches at 11 bases. CDR1 is PRHDT, CDR2 FYEKMQ, per germline (reference sequence). V was pared by 5 bases and J by 5 bases, with 14 bases of the junction left unmatched. The CDR3 is 18 residues long. The CDR3 reads CASSRRLAGWGGDNEQFF. The CDR3 nucleotides are TGTGCCAGCAGCAGAAGACTAGCGGGGTGGGGCGGGGACAATGAGCAGTTCTTC. The entire variable domain, with the rest obtained from reference TRBV13 and TRBJ2-1, is as follows: AAGVIQSPRHLIKEKRETATLKCYPIPRHDTVYWYQQGPGQDPQFLISFYEKMQSDKGSIPDRFSAQQFSDYHSELNMSSLELGDSALYFCASSRRLAGWGGDNEQFFGPGTRLTVL.

The chain recombines TRBV28 with TRBJ2-5; 7 nucleotides match TRBD1. The V gene's germline CDR1 is MDHEN and CDR2 SYDVKM. V lost 5 bases, J lost 0 bases, and 12 bases stayed unmatched. The CDR3 runs to 17 residues. The CDR3 spells CASSTSRQGAYQETQYF. In nucleotides, the CDR3 is TGTGCCAGCAGTACCTCCCGACAGGGCGCGTACCAAGAGACCCAGTACTTC.

This clone has a handful of counts. The chain has TRBV28 and TRBJ1-2; D remains ambiguous. This CDR3 is built from 13 residues. Trimming removed 3 bases at V and 11 bases at J, with 16 bases between. Per germline, CDR1 MDHEN and CDR2 SYDVKM. For the CDR3, the DNA is TGTGCCAGCAGTTTTGATTATTCAGGCGCGTACACCTTC. It is translated as CASSFDYSGAYTF.

This sequence joins TRBV9 and TRBJ2-3, with D perhaps TRBD1 (7 bases). V lost 3 bases and J lost 6, with 14 bases in between. This CDR3 is built from 14 residues. Germline CDR1 is SGDLS and CDR2 is YYNGEE. DNA for the CDR3: TGTGCCAGCAGCGAACTACAGGGGAGGGATACGCAGTATTTT. The encoded protein is CASSELQGRDTQYF.

The CDR3 nucleotides read TGTGCCAGCAGCCTAGCGGATAAAGAGACCCAGTACTTC. Its protein is CASSLADKETQYF. The rearrangement uses TRBV4-2 and TRBJ2-5, with a weak D call TRBD2 (6 bases). Germline loops: CDR1 LGHNA, CDR2 YNFKEQ. Trimming left V 4 bases short and J 3 bases short, with 9 bases between. The CDR3 loop spans 13 amino acids.